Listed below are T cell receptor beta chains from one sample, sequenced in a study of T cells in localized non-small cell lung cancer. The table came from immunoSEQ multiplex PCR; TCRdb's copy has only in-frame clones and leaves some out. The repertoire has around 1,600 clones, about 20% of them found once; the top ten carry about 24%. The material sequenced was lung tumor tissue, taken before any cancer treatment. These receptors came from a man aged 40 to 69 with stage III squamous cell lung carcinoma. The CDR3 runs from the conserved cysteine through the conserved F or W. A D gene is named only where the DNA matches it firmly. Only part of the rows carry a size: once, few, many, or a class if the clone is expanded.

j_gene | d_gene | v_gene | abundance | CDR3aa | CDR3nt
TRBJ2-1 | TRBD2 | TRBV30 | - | CAAGLAGAPAYNEQFF | TGTGCAGCGGGACTAGCGGGAGCACCCGCCTACAATGAGCAGTTCTTC
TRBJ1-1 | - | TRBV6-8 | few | CASNGQRNTEAFF | TGTGCCAGCAATGGACAGAGGAACACTGAAGCTTTCTTT
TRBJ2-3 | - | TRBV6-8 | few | CASSYSDQNTDTQYF | TGTGCCAGCAGTTACTCGGACCAAAACACAGATACGCAGTATTTT
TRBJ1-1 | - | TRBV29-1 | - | CSVLRAGWNTEAFF | TGCAGCGTGCTCAGGGCAGGATGGAACACTGAAGCTTTCTTT
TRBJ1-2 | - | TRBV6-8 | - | CAINGQSTSHYGYTF | TGTGCCATCAATGGACAGTCGACTAGCCACTATGGCTACACCTTC
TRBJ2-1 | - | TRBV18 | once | CASSRTTMNEQFF | TGTGCCAGCTCTCGTACTACTATGAATGAGCAGTTCTTC
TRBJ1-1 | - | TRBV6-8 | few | CASSLLQGRAFF | TGTGCCAGCAGTCTCCTCCAGGGAAGAGCTTTCTTT
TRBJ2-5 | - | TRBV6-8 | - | CATHTSGVRETQYF | TGTGCCACCCATACTTCCGGGGTTCGAGAGACCCAGTACTTC
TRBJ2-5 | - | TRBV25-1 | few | CASSGDLYGETQYF | TGTGCCAGCAGTGGAGACTTATATGGAGAGACCCAGTACTTC
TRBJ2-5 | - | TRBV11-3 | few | CASSLGVGGAEETQYF | TGTGCCAGCAGCTTGGGTGTAGGCGGGGCCGAAGAGACCCAGTACTTC
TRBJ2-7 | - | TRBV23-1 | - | CASSLATGPEQYF | TGCGCCAGCAGCTTGGCCACAGGTCCCGAGCAGTACTTC
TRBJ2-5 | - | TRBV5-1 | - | CASSLLQTGYQETQYF | TGCGCCAGCAGCTTGCTCCAAACAGGTTACCAAGAGACCCAGTACTTC
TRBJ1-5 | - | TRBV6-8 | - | CASSLNSNQPQHF | TGTGCCAGCAGTTTGAATAGCAATCAGCCCCAGCATTTT
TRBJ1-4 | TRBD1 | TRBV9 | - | CASSGGTGGTNEKLFF | TGTGCCAGCAGCGGAGGGACAGGGGGAACTAATGAAAAACTGTTTTTT
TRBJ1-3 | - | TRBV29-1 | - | CSVEGGAGNTIYF | TGCAGCGTTGAAGGGGGAGCTGGAAACACCATATATTTT
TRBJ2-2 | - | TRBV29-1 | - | CSVSRTIGELFF | TGCAGCGTTTCTAGGACAATCGGGGAGCTGTTTTTT
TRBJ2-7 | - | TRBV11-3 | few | CASSPSVGFSYEQYF | TGTGCCAGCAGCCCGTCGGTGGGGTTCTCCTACGAGCAGTACTTC
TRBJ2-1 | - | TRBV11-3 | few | CASSLLWEEGNEQFF | TGTGCCAGCAGCTTGCTGTGGGAGGAAGGCAATGAGCAGTTCTTC
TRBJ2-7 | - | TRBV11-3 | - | CASSFGGPRSYEQYF | TGTGCCAGCAGCTTCGGGGGGCCCCGGAGTTACGAGCAGTACTTC
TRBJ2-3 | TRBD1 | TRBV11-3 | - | CASSGTGSTDTQYF | TGTGCCAGCAGCGGGACAGGTAGCACAGATACGCAGTATTTT
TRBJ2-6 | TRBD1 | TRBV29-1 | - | CSVGGTGDLSGANVLTF | TGCAGCGTTGGGGGGACAGGGGACCTCTCTGGGGCCAACGTCCTGACTTTC
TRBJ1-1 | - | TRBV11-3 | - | CASSSQPVGVTEAFF | TGTGCCAGCAGCTCCCAACCGGTTGGGGTTACTGAAGCTTTCTTT
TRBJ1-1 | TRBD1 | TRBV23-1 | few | CASSQIRDRGRDTEAFF | TGCGCCAGCAGTCAAATCCGGGACAGGGGGAGAGACACTGAAGCTTTCTTT